This TCR beta chain was identified in a study of cytomegalovirus exposure and HLA in healthy donors. Study context: Earlier results showed roughly 120 million unique TCR beta sequences derived from approximately 170 million T cells. Overall study results and limits: In a later analysis, V- and J-gene trimming of beta chains associated with a DCLRE1C missense variant, replicated independently. The authors confirmed in vitro that a few CMV-associated chains were specific for CMV antigens. An analysis was carried out at a later point. It showed that HLA-associated TCR beta chains were more clonally expanded than equally common non-associated chains.

With 60 Vbeta and 13 Jbeta primers, the PCR was carried out. TCRdb keeps only in-frame clones here, not all; method: immunoSEQ multiplex PCR. Of 80,000 to 100,000 clones listed, over 55% were seen once; the top ten hold more than 15%. This CDR3 has 15 residues. CDR1 is SGHAT, CDR2 FQDESV, per germline (reference sequence). The V gene end was trimmed by 5 bases and the J gene end by 1 base; junction bases not matched to a gene: 6. About this clone: The antigen is not known.

The sample consisted of PBMCs. The sequence came from a woman aged 18 to 35 in good health and CMV-seropositive. V and J are TRBV11-1 and TRBJ2-7, with 9 positions matching TRBD2. Here the CDR3 reads CASSRSTSGSYEQYF. For the CDR3, the DNA is TGTGCCAGCAGCCGTTCGACTAGCGGATCCTACGAGCAGTACTTC.